These 25 T cell receptor beta chains originate from one sample sequenced in a study of T cells in Graves' hyperthyroidism and ophthalmopathy. Amplification yielded TCR beta CDR3 regions, with RNA transcripts as the source. Initially, a first-round RT-PCR of the TCR CDR3 employed the HTBI primer set. TCRdb itself ran the multiplex PCR reads through MiXCR, one entry per CDR3 protein. This table has 310,000 or so distinct CDR3 sequences, about a sixth appearing once. The sample comprised blood. These receptors were obtained from a woman aged 60 to 75 with Graves' ophthalmopathy.

There are a few counts of this clonotype. The chain employs TRBV7-9 and TRBJ2-1; 8 nucleotides agree with TRBD2. This CDR3 comprises 17 residues. Germline V gene data show CDR1 as SEHNR and CDR2 as FQNEAQ (reference sequence). Trimming at V came to 1 base and at J to 1 base, leaving 6 bases not matched to a gene. The CDR3 sequence is CASSLGASGLSYNEQFF. The CDR3 coding sequence is TGTGCCAGCAGCTTAGGGGCTAGCGGGCTTTCCTACAATGAGCAGTTCTTC.

This clonotype appeared many times. V is TRBV12-3 or TRBV12-4 and J is TRBJ1-6, with D unclear. The CDR3 runs to 12 residues. Trimming removed 8 bases from V and 13 bases from J, with 15 bases in between. The CDR3 spells CASCRDHSPLHF. CDR3 in DNA: TGTGCCAGCTGCCGGGATCACTCGCCCCTCCACTTT.

This clonotype was found many times. The genes are TRBV11-2 and TRBJ1-4; TRBD1 aligns across 7 bases. Germline CDR1 reads SGHAT; CDR2 reads FQNNGV. The CDR3 runs 16 residues. V dropped 1 base and J dropped 8; count of bases not matched to a gene: 10. The DNA for the CDR3 is TGTGCCAGCAGCTTAGGTCTAGGGGGCATGAAGGAAAAACTGTTTTTT. Its translation is CASSLGLGGMKEKLFF.

This clonotype was detected ten times or more. V and J are TRBV3-1 and TRBJ1-2, with 7 bases matching TRBD1. CDR3 length: 14 amino acids. Per the germline V gene, CDR1 is LGHDT and CDR2 is YNNKEL (reference sequence). Trimming removed 3 bases from V and 6 bases from J; junction bases left unmatched: 7. CDR3 coding DNA: TGTGCCAGCAGCCATTCTAACAGGGGCCATGGCTACACCTTC. It specifies CASSHSNRGHGYTF.

This clonotype was detected ten times or more. This sequence joins TRBV20-1 and TRBJ2-5, with a weak D call TRBD2 (5 bases). CDR3 length: 12 residues. The V gene's germline CDR1 is DFQATT and CDR2 SNEGSKA (reference sequence). V was cut by 7 bases and J by 4 bases, with 13 bases left in between. Written as DNA, the CDR3 is TGCAGTGACGGGGTGACCCGAGAGACCCAGTACTTC. Protein product: CSDGVTRETQYF.

CDR3 sequence: CASSRDDTEAFF. The CDR3 DNA sequence: TGTGCCAGCAGTCGAGACGACACTGAAGCTTTCTTT. The rearrangement uses TRBV2 and TRBJ1-1; D call uncertain. The germline V and J ends were trimmed by 5 bases and 3 bases, with 7 bases remaining between them. Per germline, CDR1 SNHLY and CDR2 FYNNEI. This CDR3 spans 12 amino acids.

The chain has TRBV9 and TRBJ1-2; TRBD1 matches at 7 bases. Per the germline V gene, CDR1 is SGDLS and CDR2 is YYNGEE. CDR3 length: 14 amino acids. Germline trimming cut 3 bases from V and 6 bases from J; bases unmatched to any gene: 8. As DNA, the CDR3 is TGTGCCAGCAGCGGCCGACAGGGTTCGGATGGCTACACCTTC. Amino acid sequence: CASSGRQGSDGYTF.

J is TRBJ2-4 and V is TRBV20-1, with D unclear. The CDR3 runs 12 residues. CDR1 and CDR2 (germline): DFQATT, SNEGSKA (reference sequence). Trimming removed 3 bases at V and 3 bases at J, with 6 bases between. In DNA form, the CDR3 reads TGCAGTGCTAGTCCACACAAAAACATTCAGTACTTC. It codes for CSASPHKNIQYF.

This clonotype was seen ten or more times. CDR3 amino acids: CASSLGGKGYGYTF. The CDR3 region has the DNA TGTGCCAGCAGCTTGGGAGGGAAGGGCTATGGCTACACCTTC. V and J are TRBV5-4 and TRBJ1-2; D gene ambiguous. Germline CDR1 reads SGHNT; CDR2 reads YYREEE (reference sequence). The CDR3 consists of 14 residues. V was pared by 0 bases and J by 4 bases, with 10 bases between.

V is TRBV28 and J is TRBJ2-7; D may match TRBD1 or TRBD2 (5 bases each). CDR3 size: 12 residues. In germline, CDR1 is MDHEN, CDR2 SYDVKM. V lost 5 bases and J lost 5, with 10 bases in between. The chain's CDR3 is CASSLLGDEQYF. CDR3 coding DNA: TGTGCCAGCAGTCTGCTGGGGGACGAGCAGTACTTC.

This clonotype came up many times. The chain uses TRBV9 and TRBJ2-1, with 9 bases aligning to TRBD2. Germline V gene lookup returns CDR1 SGDLS and CDR2 YYNGEE. The junction had 3 bases not matched to a gene; V was cut back by 2 bases and J by 3 bases. The CDR3 consists of 15 residues. The CDR3 loop reads CASSVSGRIYNEQFF. DNA of the CDR3: TGTGCCAGCAGCGTTAGCGGGAGAATCTACAATGAGCAGTTCTTC.

There are many counts of this clonotype. The rearrangement joins TRBV27 to TRBJ2-1, with D uncertain. CDR1 and CDR2 from the germline V gene are MNHEY and SMNVEV (reference sequence). This CDR3 has 14 amino acids. Trimming stripped 0 bases from V and 4 bases from J, with 7 bases between. The chain's CDR3 is CASSLSQSYNEQFF. The CDR3 DNA reads TGTGCCAGCAGTTTATCCCAATCTTACAATGAGCAGTTCTTC.

J is TRBJ1-5 and V is TRBV5-1; D perhaps matches TRBD1 (6 bases). Trimming stripped 4 bases from V and 6 bases from J, with 17 bases between. CDR1 SGHRS and CDR2 YFSETQ come from the germline V gene. There are 15 residues in the CDR3. The CDR3 is CASSQGGGASQPQHF. In DNA form, the CDR3 reads TGCGCCAGCAGCCAAGGGGGGGGGGCGAGTCAGCCCCAGCATTTT.

This clonotype has ten or more counts. This chain uses TRBV6-2 or TRBV6-3 with TRBJ2-1; D call uncertain. This CDR3 spans 13 amino acids. Trimming shortened V by 0 bases and J by 5 bases, and 5 bases separated the two germline ends. From germline, CDR1 is MNHEY and CDR2 SVGEGT. The CDR3 region is CASSYSWDNEQFF. Here the CDR3 DNA reads TGTGCCAGCAGTTACTCGTGGGACAATGAGCAGTTCTTC.

This clonotype occurred many times. This sequence joins TRBV27 and TRBJ2-3; TRBD2 matches 11 bases. Germline V gene sequence: CDR1 MNHEY, CDR2 SMNVEV (reference sequence). The CDR3 has 16 residues. After removal of 5 bases from V and 2 bases from J, the junction contained 6 bases not matched to a gene. DNA of the CDR3: TGTGCCAGCAGTCCGCGACTAGCGGGACCCACAGATACGCAGTATTTT. Amino acid sequence: CASSPRLAGPTDTQYF.

This rearrangement joins TRBV11-2 to TRBJ1-5; D ambiguous. The germline V gene has CDR1 SGHAT and CDR2 FQNNGV. V lost 0 bases to trimming and J lost 4 bases, with 10 bases between them. The CDR3 length is 15 residues. CDR3 sequence reads: CASSLEGSDNQPQHF. In DNA form, the CDR3 reads TGTGCCAGCAGCTTAGAAGGCAGCGATAATCAGCCCCAGCATTTT.

The chain joins TRBV9 to TRBJ2-4, with D perhaps TRBD2 (6 bases). CDR3 size: 14 residues. The germline V gene has CDR1 SGDLS and CDR2 YYNGEE. The V end was cut by 0 bases, the J end by 9 bases, with 13 bases between. The CDR3 reads CASSVGDTGGIQYF. The CDR3 nucleotides are TGTGCCAGCAGCGTAGGAGACACCGGGGGCATTCAGTACTTC.

There are many counts of this clonotype. The chain joins TRBV20-1 to TRBJ1-1, with D hard to call. The CDR3 contains 13 residues. The V end was cut by 1 base, the J end by 0 bases, with 6 bases between. Germline CDR1 is DFQATT and CDR2 is SNEGSKA (reference sequence). The CDR3, as DNA: TGCAGTGCTAGAGTGGGGTTGAACACTGAAGCTTTCTTT. It encodes CSARVGLNTEAFF.

This clonotype was counted ten times or more. This sequence joins TRBV4-1 and TRBJ2-7; D is unresolved. V dropped 0 bases and J dropped 4 bases, with 10 bases sitting between them. The CDR3 loop spans 14 amino acids. Germline V gene sequence: CDR1 MGHRA, CDR2 YSYEKL. The CDR3 spells CASSQDLLGYEQYF. CDR3 bases: TGCGCCAGCAGCCAAGATCTCCTAGGTTACGAGCAGTACTTC.

This chain connects TRBV20-1 to TRBJ1-4; D perhaps matches TRBD1 (5 bases). The germline V and J ends were trimmed by 1 base and 4 bases, with 7 bases remaining between them. CDR1 and CDR2 (germline): DFQATT, SNEGSKA (reference sequence). This CDR3 has 13 residues. As DNA, the CDR3 is TGCAGTGCTAGAGCAGACAGTAATGAAAAACTGTTTTTT. This sequence encodes CSARADSNEKLFF.

The chain links TRBV9 to TRBJ1-3, with TRBD1 as a possible D gene (6 bases). CDR1 and CDR2 from the germline V gene are SGDLS and YYNGEE. The V and J ends lost 2 bases and 0 bases respectively, with 18 bases between them. This CDR3 comprises 18 residues. This CDR3 reads CASSVTHAGASSGNTIYF. Written as DNA, the CDR3 is TGTGCCAGCAGCGTTACACACGCAGGGGCTAGCTCTGGAAACACCATATATTTT.

This clonotype was detected only a few times. The J gene is TRBJ2-3, the V gene TRBV12-3 or TRBV12-4; TRBD1 matches 9 bases. The CDR3 is 14 residues long. The ends lost 1 base at V and 6 bases at J; junction bases unmatched: 2. In DNA, the CDR3 is TGTGCCAGCAGTTTAGACAGGGGGCGGGATACGCAGTATTTT. Translation gives CASSLDRGRDTQYF.

This clonotype was counted ten times or more. The rearrangement links TRBV7-9 to TRBJ2-5; 11 bases are shared with TRBD2. CDR1 is SEHNR, CDR2 FQNEAQ, per germline (reference sequence). Trimming cost V 7 bases and J 1 base; bases outside gene matches: 8. The CDR3 totals 16 residues. The CDR3 is CASNLAGLAAQETQYF. In nucleotides, the CDR3 is TGTGCCAGCAACCTCGCGGGACTAGCGGCCCAAGAGACCCAGTACTTC.

Ten or more counts support this clonotype. The chain is built from TRBV6-2 or TRBV6-3 and TRBJ1-1, with D perhaps matching TRBD1 (6 bases). V was trimmed by 1 base and J by 5 bases, leaving 14 bases between them. The CDR3 length is 15 residues. Per the germline V gene, CDR1 is MNHEY and CDR2 is SVGEGT. CDR3 loop: CASSYFGTSRTEAFF. The CDR3 nucleotides read TGTGCCAGCAGTTACTTTGGGACATCCCGGACTGAAGCTTTCTTT.

This clonotype was picked up many times. The J gene is TRBJ2-3, the V gene TRBV12-3 or TRBV12-4, with a weak D call TRBD1 (5 bases). This CDR3 comprises 14 residues. V dropped 8 bases and J dropped 2 bases, with 14 bases sitting between them. DNA for the CDR3: TGTGCCAGCCGCAGGGTACAGAACACAGATACGCAGTATTTT. Its protein is CASRRVQNTDTQYF.